Here is one TCR beta chain with its context. Its antigen is as yet unknown. The data belong to a study of T cell responses to AZD1222 COVID-19 vaccine. TCRdb's table, derived via immunoSEQ multiplex PCR, lists solely in-frame clones and lacks some. The sample records tens of thousands of clones, roughly 93% being singletons. Germline V gene lookup returns CDR1 MNHEY and CDR2 SVGEGT. V lost 6 bases and J 4 bases, leaving 19 bases between the germline ends. There are 15 residues in the CDR3. Overall study results and limits: Vaccine-associated CD4 TCRs spanned spike, dominant at 160-218 and 743-854. With two AZD1222 doses given, Spike-specific TCR breadth and depth both rose.

This sequence was found in an adult in good health. The chain is built from TRBV6-2 or TRBV6-3 and TRBJ2-7; possible D gene TRBD1, 7 bases. The input for sequencing was peripheral blood, taken on day 0 of AZD1222 vaccination. CDR3 in amino acids: CASSRGDSPVYEQYF. As DNA, the CDR3 is TGTGCCAGCAGCCGCGGGGACAGCCCTGTTTACGAGCAGTACTTC.